This TCR beta chain comes out of a study of T cell repertoires in cytomegalovirus infection. Study details: Both CMV infection and a matching HLA type were indicated by public TCR beta signatures. Study findings and constraints: People with CMV and the relevant HLA were identified by cumulative public TCR beta family frequency. The ex vivo response showed dominance by HLA-C-restricted CMV-specific TCR beta clonotypes.

TCRdb independently ran MiXCR on the reads; one entry per CDR3 protein. This sample has about half a million distinct CDR3 sequences, with approximately 46% found just once. About this clonotype itself: Its matching antigen is unknown.

The CDR3 extends over 15 amino acids. The germline V gene encodes CDR1 SEHNR and CDR2 FQNEAQ (reference sequence). V was clipped by 2 bases and J by 8 bases, with 15 bases between them. The clonotype comes from a human donor in good health (CMV status not recorded). Some clones in this sample may be carry-over from other donors' samples. The chain couples TRBV7-9 to TRBJ2-2; D remains ambiguous. This sample comprised cultured PBMCs, obtained from culture after CMV antigen stimulation. CDR3 in DNA: TGTGCCAGCAGCTTAACTCGGCTAATTTCGGGGGAGCTGTTTTTT. Translating gives CASSLTRLISGELFF.